Below are 2 T cell receptor beta chains sequenced from a single sample in a study. TCRdb reprocessed the reads with MiXCR, giving one entry per CDR3 protein. The profile shows some 740 distinct CDR3 sequences, approximately 8% of them singletons. Sequencing was carried out using CD4+ T cells from synovial fluid. These receptors were taken from a human donor with rheumatoid arthritis.

This clonotype is large (0.1 to 1%) by share. This chain uses TRBV5-1 with TRBJ2-7; 10 bases fit TRBD1. This CDR3 spans 14 amino acids. Germline CDR1 SGHRS, CDR2 YFSETQ. Trimming took 4 bases from V and 3 from J; bases not matched to a gene: 4. The CDR3 bases are TGCGCCAGCAGCCTGGGACAGGGGAACTACGAGCAGTACTTC. Protein: CASSLGQGNYEQYF.

This clonotype is labeled as medium-sized (0.01 to 0.1%). The rearrangement joins TRBV11-2 to TRBJ1-4, with TRBD1 matching over 10 bases. Germline V lookup: CDR1 SGHAT, CDR2 FQNNGV. This CDR3 has 17 amino acids. V was pared by 5 bases and J by 1 base, with 7 bases of the junction left unmatched. CDR3 amino acids: CASSPRDRGVTNEKLFF. CDR3 nucleotides: TGTGCCAGCAGCCCACGGGACAGGGGTGTAACTAATGAAAAACTGTTTTTT.